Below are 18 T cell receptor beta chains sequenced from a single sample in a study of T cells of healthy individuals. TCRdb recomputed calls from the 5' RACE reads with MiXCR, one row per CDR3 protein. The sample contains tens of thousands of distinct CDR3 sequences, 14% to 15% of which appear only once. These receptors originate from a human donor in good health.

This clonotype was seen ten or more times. The CDR3 DNA reads TGCAGTGCTAGCAGCGGGAGCAGGGAGACCCAGTACTTC. This sequence encodes CSASSGSRETQYF. This chain links TRBV20-1 with TRBJ2-5; TRBD2 agrees at 8 bases. There are 13 residues in the CDR3. The V gene's germline CDR1 is DFQATT and CDR2 SNEGSKA (reference sequence). Trimming at V came to 3 bases and at J to 5 bases, leaving 5 bases not matched to a gene.

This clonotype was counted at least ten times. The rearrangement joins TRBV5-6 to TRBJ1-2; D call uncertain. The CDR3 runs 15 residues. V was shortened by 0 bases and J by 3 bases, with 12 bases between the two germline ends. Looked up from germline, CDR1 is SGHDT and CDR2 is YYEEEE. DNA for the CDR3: TGTGCCAGCAGCTTGGCCTCTGGGGTACACTATGGCTACACCTTC. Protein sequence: CASSLASGVHYGYTF.

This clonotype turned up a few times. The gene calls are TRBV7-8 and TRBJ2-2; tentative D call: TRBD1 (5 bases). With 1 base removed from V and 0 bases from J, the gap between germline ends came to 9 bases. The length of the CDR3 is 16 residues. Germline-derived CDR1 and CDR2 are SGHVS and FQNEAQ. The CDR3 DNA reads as TGTGCCAGCAGCTTAGATAAGGGGTCGAACACCGGGGAGCTGTTTTTT. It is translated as CASSLDKGSNTGELFF.

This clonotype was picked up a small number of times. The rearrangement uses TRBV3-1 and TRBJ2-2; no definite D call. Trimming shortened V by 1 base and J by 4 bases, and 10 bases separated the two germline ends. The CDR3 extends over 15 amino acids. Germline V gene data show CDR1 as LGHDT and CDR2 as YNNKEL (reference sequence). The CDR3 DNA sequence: TGTGCCAGCAGCCAAGGGTATGGGGTCACCGGGGAGCTGTTTTTT. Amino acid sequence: CASSQGYGVTGELFF.

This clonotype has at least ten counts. The CDR3 DNA is TGTGCCAGCAGTGAAGGGGGTCCCTGGGAAGGTACTGAAGCTTTCTTT. Its protein is CASSEGGPWEGTEAFF. The rearrangement joins TRBV6-4 to TRBJ1-1; tentatively, D is TRBD1 (6 bases). The CDR3 covers 16 residues. CDR1 is MRHNA and CDR2 is SNTAGT in the germline V gene. V was trimmed by 3 bases and J by 5 bases, leaving 19 bases between them.

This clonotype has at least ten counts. The CDR3: CASSDGTSGTDTQYF. CDR3 DNA: TGTGCCAGCAGTGACGGGACTAGCGGGACAGATACGCAGTATTTT. The gene calls are TRBV6-4 and TRBJ2-3; 12 nucleotides line up with TRBD2. The CDR3 length is 15 residues. V shed 2 bases and J 3 bases; nucleotides not matched to a gene: 0. The germline gives CDR1 MRHNA, CDR2 SNTAGT.

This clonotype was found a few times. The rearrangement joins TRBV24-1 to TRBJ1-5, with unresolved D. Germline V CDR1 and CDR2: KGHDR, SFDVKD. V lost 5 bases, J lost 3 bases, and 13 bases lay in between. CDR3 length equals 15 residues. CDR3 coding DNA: TGTGCCACCAGTGGTCACGGAACCTTCAATCAGCCCCAGCATTTT. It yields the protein CATSGHGTFNQPQHF.

The CDR3 here is CASRPRQDYTEAFF. The CDR3 region has the DNA TGTGCCAGCCGACCCCGACAGGACTACACTGAAGCTTTCTTT. The rearrangement joins TRBV27 to TRBJ1-1; D might be TRBD1 (6 bases). Germline values: CDR1 MNHEY, CDR2 SMNVEV (reference sequence). There are 14 residues in the CDR3. The V end was cut by 8 bases, the J end by 3 bases, with 16 bases between.

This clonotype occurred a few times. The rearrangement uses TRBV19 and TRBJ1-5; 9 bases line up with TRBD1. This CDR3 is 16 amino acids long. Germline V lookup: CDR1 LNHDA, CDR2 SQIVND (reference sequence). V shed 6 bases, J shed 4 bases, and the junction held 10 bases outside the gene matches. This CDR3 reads CASSPGTGMRNQPQHF. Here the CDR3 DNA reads TGTGCCAGTAGCCCCGGGACAGGGATGAGAAATCAGCCCCAGCATTTT.

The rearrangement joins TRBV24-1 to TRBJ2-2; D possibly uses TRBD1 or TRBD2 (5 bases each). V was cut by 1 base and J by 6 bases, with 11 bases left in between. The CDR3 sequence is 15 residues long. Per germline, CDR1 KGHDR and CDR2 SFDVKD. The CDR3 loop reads CATSDFGTQPGELFF. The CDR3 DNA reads TGTGCCACCAGTGATTTTGGGACCCAGCCCGGGGAGCTGTTTTTT.

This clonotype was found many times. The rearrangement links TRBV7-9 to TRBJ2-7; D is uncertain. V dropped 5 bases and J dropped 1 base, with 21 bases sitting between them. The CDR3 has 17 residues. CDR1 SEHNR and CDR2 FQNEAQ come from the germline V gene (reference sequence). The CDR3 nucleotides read TGTGCCAGCAGCCCAGACATGGTGGGCGATAGATCCTACGAGCAGTACTTC. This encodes CASSPDMVGDRSYEQYF.

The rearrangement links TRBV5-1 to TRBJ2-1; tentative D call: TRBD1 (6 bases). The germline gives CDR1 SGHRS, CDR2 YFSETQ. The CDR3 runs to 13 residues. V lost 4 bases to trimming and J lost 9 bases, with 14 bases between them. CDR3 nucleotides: TGCGCCAGCAGCGCCACAGGGTCCCCTGAGCAGTTCTTC. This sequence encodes CASSATGSPEQFF.

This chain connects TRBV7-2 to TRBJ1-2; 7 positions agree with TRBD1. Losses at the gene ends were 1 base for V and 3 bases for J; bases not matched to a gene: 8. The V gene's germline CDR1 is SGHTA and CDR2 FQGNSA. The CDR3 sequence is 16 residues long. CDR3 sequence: CASSLGRGQDDYGYTF. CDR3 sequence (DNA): TGTGCCAGCAGCTTAGGGAGGGGGCAGGATGACTATGGCTACACCTTC. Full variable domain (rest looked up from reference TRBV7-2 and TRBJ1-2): GAGVSQSPSNKVTEKGKDVELRCDPISGHTALYWYRQSLGQGLEFLIYFQGNSAPDKSGLPSDRFSAERTGGSVSTLTIQRTQQEDSAVYLCASSLGRGQDDYGYTFGSGTRLTVV.

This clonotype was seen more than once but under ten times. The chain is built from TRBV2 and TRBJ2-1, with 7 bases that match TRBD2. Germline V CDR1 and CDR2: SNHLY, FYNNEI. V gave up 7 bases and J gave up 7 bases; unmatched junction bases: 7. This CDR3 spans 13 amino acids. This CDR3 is CASNWREQNEQFF. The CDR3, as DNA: TGTGCCAGCAATTGGCGGGAGCAAAATGAGCAGTTCTTC.

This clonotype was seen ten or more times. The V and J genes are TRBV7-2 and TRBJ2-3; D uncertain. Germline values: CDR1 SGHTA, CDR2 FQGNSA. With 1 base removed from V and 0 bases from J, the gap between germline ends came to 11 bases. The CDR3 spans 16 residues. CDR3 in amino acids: CASSLGSVTSTDTQYF. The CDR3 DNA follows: TGTGCCAGCAGCTTAGGTTCAGTTACTAGCACAGATACGCAGTATTTT.

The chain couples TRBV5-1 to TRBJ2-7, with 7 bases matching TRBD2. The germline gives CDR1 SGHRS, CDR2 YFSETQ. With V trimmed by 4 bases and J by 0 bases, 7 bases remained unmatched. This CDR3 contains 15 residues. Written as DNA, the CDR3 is TGCGCCAGCAGCGGGGGGGACGGGAACTCCTACGAGCAGTACTTC. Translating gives CASSGGDGNSYEQYF.

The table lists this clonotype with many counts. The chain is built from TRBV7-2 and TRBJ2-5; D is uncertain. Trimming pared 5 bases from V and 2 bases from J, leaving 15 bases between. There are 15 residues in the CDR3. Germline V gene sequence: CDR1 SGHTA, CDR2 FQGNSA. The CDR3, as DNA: TGTGCCAGCAGCCCGCAAGTAGATATTCAAGAGACCCAGTACTTC. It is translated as CASSPQVDIQETQYF.

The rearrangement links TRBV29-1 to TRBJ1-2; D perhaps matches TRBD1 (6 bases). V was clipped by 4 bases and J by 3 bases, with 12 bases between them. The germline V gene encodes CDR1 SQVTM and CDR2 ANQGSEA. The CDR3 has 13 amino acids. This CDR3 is CSVVVAGDYGYTF. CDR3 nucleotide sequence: TGCAGCGTTGTGGTCGCAGGGGACTATGGCTACACCTTC.